A selection of T cell receptor beta chains follows, all from one sample in a study of blood T cell repertoires in COVID-19. Profiling relied on immunoSEQ multiplex PCR, and the TCRdb table lists in-frame clones only, not all of them. Among under 300,000 clones listed, 70% to 90% were seen once. Sequenced sample: peripheral blood. The origin of the receptors is a woman under 40 with active or convalescent COVID-19. CDR3s include the opening cysteine and the closing phenylalanine or tryptophan. D genes are given only for firm matches. Clone size is not always given. Where it is, it says once, few, many or a class for expanded clones.

>.|.|TRBV7-8|TRBJ1-2
TGTGCCAGCAGCTTAGCCGGTTTTACTGACCGAACAGATGGCTACACCTTC
CASSLAGFTDRTDGYTF
>.|.|TRBV9|TRBJ2-1
TGTGCCAGCAGCGTAACAGGGCTAGCTCTGGGCAATGAGCAGTTCTTC
CASSVTGLALGNEQFF
>.|TRBD1|TRBV25-1|TRBJ1-1
TGTGCCAGCAGTGGGACAGGGAGGGGGAACACTGAAGCTTTCTTT
CASSGTGRGNTEAFF
>.|.|TRBV2|TRBJ1-2
TGTGCCAGCCCGGGAAGTTGGGGCTACACCTTC
CASPGSWGYTF
>.|.|TRBV9|TRBJ1-3
TGTGCCAGCAGCGTAGGAGACAAAACTGGAAACACCATATATTTT
CASSVGDKTGNTIYF
>.|.|TRBV7-2|TRBJ2-3
TGTGCCAGCAGCTTAGGTCCCCCCAGGCTTACAGATACGCAGTATTTT
CASSLGPPRLTDTQYF
>.|.|TRBV7-2|TRBJ2-3
TGTGCCAGCAGCTCGCAGGGTACAGATACGCAGTATTTT
CASSSQGTDTQYF
>.|.|TRBV12-3/TRBV12-4|TRBJ2-1
TGTGCCAGCACCCGGACCGGGGATGAGCAGTTCTTC
CASTRTGDEQFF
>.|.|TRBV7-6|TRBJ2-7
TGTGCCAGCAGCTTAGACTCAGGATTTACCTACGAGCAGTACTTC
CASSLDSGFTYEQYF
>.|.|TRBV4-3|TRBJ1-2
TGCGCCAGCAGCCAAGAAGCCCGAGGCTATGGCTACACCTTC
CASSQEARGYGYTF
>.|.|TRBV18|TRBJ1-1
TGTGCCAGCTCACCCCTTCCTGTAACTGGGGGCGGCACTGAAGCTTTCTTT
CASSPLPVTGGGTEAFF
>once|.|TRBV15|TRBJ1-1
TGTGCCACCAGCAGAGATCAGGTTAGAGTTTCTGAAGCTTTCTTT
CATSRDQVRVSEAFF
>.|TRBD1|TRBV7-2|TRBJ1-4
TGTGCCAGCAGCCCTCGGACAGGGGGGAGTGAAAAACTGTTTTTT
CASSPRTGGSEKLFF
>once|TRBD2|TRBV10-3|TRBJ2-2
TGTGCCATCAGTGCTACGACTAGCGGGGGGCCCCCGGGTGGCACCGGGGAGCTGTTTTTT
CAISATTSGGPPGGTGELFF
>.|TRBD2|TRBV25-1|TRBJ2-7
TGTGCCAGCAGTGAATATAGAAGGGAGGGCGAGCAGTACTTC
CASSEYRREGEQYF
>.|.|TRBV5-6|TRBJ2-6
TGTGCCAGCAGTCCCCTTGGGGGCCCTGGGGCCAACGTCCTGACTTTC
CASSPLGGPGANVLTF
>once|TRBD2|TRBV9|TRBJ2-4
TGTGCCAGCAGCGTAGTAGCGGGGGGACCCAAAAACATTCAGTACTTC
CASSVVAGGPKNIQYF